These T cell receptor beta chains were read from a single sample in a study of human T cells and chemical hapten exposure. TCRdb analysed the RACE reads with MiXCR anew, one entry per CDR3 protein. The data contain about 82,000 distinct CDR3 sequences, 13% of them singletons. This specimen consisted of whole blood, obtained in connection with sensitization to the hapten diphenylcyclopropenone (DPC). Receptors originate from a woman aged 50 to 60 with alopecia areata. Some clones in this sample may be carry-over from other donors' samples. The CDR3 runs from the conserved cysteine through the conserved F or W. Each record gives: J gene, D gene, V gene, clone size, CDR3 protein, CDR3 DNA. D genes are given only for firm matches. Clone size is given for some rows only: seen once, a few or many times, or a class if the clone is expanded.

j_gene: TRBJ1-2
d_gene: NA
v_gene: TRBV30
abundance: NA
CDR3aa: CAWSVQGFYGYTF
CDR3nt: TGTGCCTGGAGTGTACAAGGGTTCTATGGCTACACCTTC

j_gene: TRBJ2-1
d_gene: TRBD1
v_gene: TRBV12-3/TRBV12-4
abundance: NA
CDR3aa: CASRGQGANEQFF
CDR3nt: TGTGCCAGCAGGGGACAGGGGGCCAATGAGCAGTTCTTC

j_gene: TRBJ2-3
d_gene: NA
v_gene: TRBV20-1
abundance: few
CDR3aa: CSARSAGSAGPGDTQYF
CDR3nt: TGCAGTGCTAGGAGCGCGGGGAGTGCGGGACCGGGGGATACGCAGTATTTT

j_gene: TRBJ2-7
d_gene: NA
v_gene: TRBV7-9
abundance: many
CDR3aa: CASSPSGSPYEQYF
CDR3nt: TGTGCCAGCAGCCCAAGCGGTTCTCCCTACGAGCAGTACTTC

j_gene: TRBJ1-5
d_gene: NA
v_gene: TRBV12-3/TRBV12-4
abundance: many
CDR3aa: CASSLGSNQPQHF
CDR3nt: TGTGCCAGCAGTTTGGGCAGCAATCAGCCCCAGCATTTT

j_gene: TRBJ2-3
d_gene: NA
v_gene: TRBV5-1
abundance: many
CDR3aa: CASSFGPSTDTQYF
CDR3nt: TGCGCCAGCAGCTTCGGCCCGAGCACAGATACGCAGTATTTT

j_gene: TRBJ2-7
d_gene: NA
v_gene: TRBV21-1
abundance: NA
CDR3aa: CASGPGHSSYEQYF
CDR3nt: TGTGCCAGCGGTCCAGGACATAGCTCCTACGAGCAGTACTTC

j_gene: TRBJ2-1
d_gene: TRBD2
v_gene: TRBV29-1
abundance: few
CDR3aa: CSVAAGVVSNEQFF
CDR3nt: TGCAGCGTTGCAGCGGGAGTTGTATCCAATGAGCAGTTCTTC

j_gene: TRBJ1-6
d_gene: TRBD1
v_gene: TRBV4-2
abundance: few
CDR3aa: CASSQDRDRNSPLHF
CDR3nt: TGTGCCAGCAGCCAGGACCGGGACAGAAATTCACCCCTCCACTTT

j_gene: TRBJ1-3
d_gene: NA
v_gene: TRBV11-2
abundance: many
CDR3aa: CASSTGPGSSGNTIYF
CDR3nt: TGTGCCAGCAGCACCGGACCCGGCAGCTCTGGAAACACCATATATTTT

j_gene: TRBJ2-1
d_gene: TRBD2
v_gene: TRBV5-4
abundance: NA
CDR3aa: CASSLNLAGLNEQFF
CDR3nt: TGTGCCAGCAGCTTGAACCTAGCGGGACTCAATGAGCAGTTCTTC

j_gene: TRBJ2-1
d_gene: NA
v_gene: TRBV20-1
abundance: many
CDR3aa: CSASLAESSYNEQFF
CDR3nt: TGCAGTGCTAGTTTAGCGGAGAGCTCCTACAATGAGCAGTTCTTC

j_gene: TRBJ2-7
d_gene: NA
v_gene: TRBV3-1
abundance: few
CDR3aa: CASSPLRVLHEQYF
CDR3nt: TGTGCCAGCAGCCCCCTCCGAGTCCTCCACGAGCAGTACTTC

j_gene: TRBJ1-2
d_gene: NA
v_gene: TRBV28
abundance: NA
CDR3aa: CASSLDRRRNGYTF
CDR3nt: TGTGCCAGCAGTCTTGACAGGAGGCGGAATGGCTACACCTTC

j_gene: TRBJ2-3
d_gene: NA
v_gene: TRBV6-6
abundance: many
CDR3aa: CASNILSADTQYF
CDR3nt: TGTGCCAGCAACATACTCAGTGCAGATACGCAGTATTTT

j_gene: TRBJ2-3
d_gene: TRBD2
v_gene: TRBV12-3/TRBV12-4
abundance: many
CDR3aa: CASSKRDYGPTDTQYF
CDR3nt: TGTGCCAGCAGTAAACGGGACTATGGGCCCACAGATACGCAGTATTTT

j_gene: TRBJ2-5
d_gene: TRBD2
v_gene: TRBV11-1
abundance: few
CDR3aa: CASSLGTGTSEQETQYF
CDR3nt: TGTGCCAGCAGCTTAGGAACCGGGACTAGCGAACAAGAGACCCAGTACTTC

j_gene: TRBJ2-1
d_gene: NA
v_gene: TRBV7-9
abundance: many
CDR3aa: CASSLEGHEQFF
CDR3nt: TGTGCCAGCAGCTTAGAGGGACATGAGCAGTTCTTC

j_gene: TRBJ1-2
d_gene: NA
v_gene: TRBV12-3/TRBV12-4
abundance: many
CDR3aa: CASSPGNYGYTF
CDR3nt: TGTGCCAGCAGTCCAGGGAACTATGGCTACACCTTC

j_gene: TRBJ1-2
d_gene: NA
v_gene: TRBV12-3/TRBV12-4
abundance: few
CDR3aa: CASSLVFNRVYGYTF
CDR3nt: TGTGCCAGCAGTTTAGTATTCAACAGGGTCTATGGCTACACCTTC

j_gene: TRBJ2-1
d_gene: NA
v_gene: TRBV10-3
abundance: few
CDR3aa: CAISVAVYNEQFF
CDR3nt: TGTGCCATCAGTGTAGCGGTCTACAATGAGCAGTTCTTC

j_gene: TRBJ2-7
d_gene: NA
v_gene: TRBV6-1
abundance: few
CDR3aa: CASRASTGREQYF
CDR3nt: TGTGCCAGCAGAGCCTCCACAGGACGCGAGCAGTACTTC

j_gene: TRBJ1-4
d_gene: NA
v_gene: TRBV12-3/TRBV12-4
abundance: few
CDR3aa: CASSLSATNEKLFF
CDR3nt: TGTGCCAGCAGTTTATCTGCAACTAATGAAAAACTGTTTTTT

j_gene: TRBJ2-1
d_gene: NA
v_gene: TRBV12-3/TRBV12-4
abundance: many
CDR3aa: CASSFGGPYNEQFF
CDR3nt: TGTGCCAGCAGTTTTGGGGGTCCCTACAATGAGCAGTTCTTC

j_gene: TRBJ1-5
d_gene: NA
v_gene: TRBV2
abundance: NA
CDR3aa: CASSVQGNNQPQHF
CDR3nt: TGTGCCAGCAGTGTGCAAGGGAACAATCAGCCCCAGCATTTT

j_gene: TRBJ1-3
d_gene: NA
v_gene: TRBV3-1
abundance: many
CDR3aa: CASRAGTPFSGNTIYF
CDR3nt: TGTGCCAGCAGAGCCGGGACACCGTTCTCTGGAAACACCATATATTTT

j_gene: TRBJ1-1
d_gene: NA
v_gene: TRBV3-1
abundance: many
CDR3aa: CASSHKPDSYTEAFF
CDR3nt: TGTGCCAGCAGCCATAAACCAGACAGTTACACTGAAGCTTTCTTT

j_gene: TRBJ2-1
d_gene: NA
v_gene: TRBV7-2
abundance: many
CDR3aa: CASSLGARDEQFF
CDR3nt: TGTGCCAGCAGCTTAGGGGCGCGGGATGAGCAGTTCTTC

j_gene: TRBJ1-4
d_gene: TRBD1
v_gene: TRBV29-1
abundance: many
CDR3aa: CSVGQGNHQEKLFF
CDR3nt: TGCAGCGTGGGACAGGGGAATCATCAAGAAAAACTGTTTTTT

j_gene: TRBJ1-5
d_gene: NA
v_gene: TRBV10-2
abundance: NA
CDR3aa: CASSEGRGTYSNQPQHF
CDR3nt: TGCGCCAGCAGTGAGGGCCGAGGGACATATTCGAATCAGCCCCAGCATTTT